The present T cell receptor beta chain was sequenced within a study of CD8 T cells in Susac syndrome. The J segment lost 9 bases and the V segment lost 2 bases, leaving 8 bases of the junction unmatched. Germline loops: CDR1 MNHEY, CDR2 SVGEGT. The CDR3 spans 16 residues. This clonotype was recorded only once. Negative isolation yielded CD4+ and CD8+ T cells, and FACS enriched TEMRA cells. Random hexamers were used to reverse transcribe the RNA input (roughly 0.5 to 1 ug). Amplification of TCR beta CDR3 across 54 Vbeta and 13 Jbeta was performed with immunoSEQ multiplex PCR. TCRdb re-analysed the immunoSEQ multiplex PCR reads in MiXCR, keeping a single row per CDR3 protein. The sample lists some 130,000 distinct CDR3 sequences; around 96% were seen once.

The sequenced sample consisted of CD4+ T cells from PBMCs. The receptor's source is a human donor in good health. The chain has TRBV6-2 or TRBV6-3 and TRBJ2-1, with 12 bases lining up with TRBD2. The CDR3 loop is CASSYGLAGGLSEQFF. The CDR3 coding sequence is TGTGCCAGCAGTTACGGCCTAGCGGGAGGGCTAAGTGAGCAGTTCTTC.